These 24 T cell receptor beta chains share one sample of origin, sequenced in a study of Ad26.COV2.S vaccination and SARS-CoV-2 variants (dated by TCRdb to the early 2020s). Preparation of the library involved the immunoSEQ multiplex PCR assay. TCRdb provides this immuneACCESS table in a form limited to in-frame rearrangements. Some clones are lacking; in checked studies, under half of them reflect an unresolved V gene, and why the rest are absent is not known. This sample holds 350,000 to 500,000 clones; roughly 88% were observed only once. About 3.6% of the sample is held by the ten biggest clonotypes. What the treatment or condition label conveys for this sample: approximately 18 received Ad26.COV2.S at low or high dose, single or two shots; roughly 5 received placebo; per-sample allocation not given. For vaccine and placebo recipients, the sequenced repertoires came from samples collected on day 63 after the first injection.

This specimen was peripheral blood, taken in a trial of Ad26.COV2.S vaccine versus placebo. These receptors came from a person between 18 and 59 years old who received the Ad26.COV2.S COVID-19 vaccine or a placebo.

In nucleotides, the CDR3 is TGTGCCACCAGTCAAGCTGACAGCTACACCGGGGAGCTGTTTTTT. It translates to CATSQADSYTGELFF. The V and J genes are TRBV24-1 and TRBJ2-2; perhaps TRBD1 as D (5 bases). CDR3 length: 15 amino acids. The ends were cut back, 6 bases at V and 3 bases at J, with 13 bases in the middle. The germline V gene encodes CDR1 KGHDR and CDR2 SFDVKD.

CDR3 sequence (DNA): TGTGCCAGCAGCAATGACAGGGGAAGGTCACCCCTCCACTTT. The encoded protein is CASSNDRGRSPLHF. The chain couples TRBV28 to TRBJ1-6; TRBD1 matches 8 bases. CDR1 is MDHEN, CDR2 SYDVKM, per germline. The CDR3 has 14 amino acids. Losses at the gene ends were 6 bases for V and 10 bases for J; bases not matched to a gene: 8. The full variable domain, completed using reference TRBV28 and TRBJ1-6, is DVKVTQSSRYLVKRTGEKVFLECVQDMDHENMFWYRQDPGLGLRLIYFSYDVKMKEKGDIPEGYSVSREKKERFSLILESASTNQTSMYLCASSNDRGRSPLHFGNGTRLTVT.

CDR3 nucleotides: TGTGCCAGCAGCTTGGCGGGTGAGAGGCAGCGGGGGGGCCTATACGAGCAGTACTTC. As protein: CASSLAGERQRGGLYEQYF. The chain uses TRBV5-4 and TRBJ2-7, with TRBD2 matching over 10 bases. Germline V CDR1 and CDR2: SGHNT, YYREEE (reference sequence). The CDR3 is 19 amino acids. Trimming at V came to 0 bases and at J to 4 bases, leaving 16 bases not matched to a gene.

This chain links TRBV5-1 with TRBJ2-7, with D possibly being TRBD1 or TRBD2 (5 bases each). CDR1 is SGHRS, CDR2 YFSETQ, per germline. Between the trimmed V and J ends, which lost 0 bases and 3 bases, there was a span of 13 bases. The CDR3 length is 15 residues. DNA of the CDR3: TGCGCCAGCAGCTTGGTCGGGGCCCCCGACTACGAGCAGTACTTC. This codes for CASSLVGAPDYEQYF.

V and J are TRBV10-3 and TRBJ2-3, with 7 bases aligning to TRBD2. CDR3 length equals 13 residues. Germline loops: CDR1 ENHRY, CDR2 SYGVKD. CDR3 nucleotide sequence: TGTGCTCTCCCCGGCGGGGGAGGAGATACGCAGTATTTT. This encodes CALPGGGGDTQYF.

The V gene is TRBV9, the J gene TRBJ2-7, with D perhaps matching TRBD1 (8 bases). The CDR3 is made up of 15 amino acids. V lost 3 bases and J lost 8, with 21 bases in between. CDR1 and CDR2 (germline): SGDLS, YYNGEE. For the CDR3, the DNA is TGTGCCAGCAGCGCCACAGGGGGAGGGCGGCAAAAGCAGTACTTC. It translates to CASSATGGGRQKQYF.

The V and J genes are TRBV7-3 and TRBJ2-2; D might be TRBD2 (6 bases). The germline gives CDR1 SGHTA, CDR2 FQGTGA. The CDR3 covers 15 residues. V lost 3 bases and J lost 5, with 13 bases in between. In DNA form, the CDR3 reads TGTGCCAGCAGCTTGGGCCAAGCGGGTACCGGGGAGCTGTTTTTT. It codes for CASSLGQAGTGELFF.

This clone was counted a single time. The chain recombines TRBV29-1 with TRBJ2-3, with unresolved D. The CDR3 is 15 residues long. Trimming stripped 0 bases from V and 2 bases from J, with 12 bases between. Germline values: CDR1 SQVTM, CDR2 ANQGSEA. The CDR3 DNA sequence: TGCAGCGTTGAAGATCCCTTGAAACACACAGATACGCAGTATTTT. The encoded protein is CSVEDPLKHTDTQYF.

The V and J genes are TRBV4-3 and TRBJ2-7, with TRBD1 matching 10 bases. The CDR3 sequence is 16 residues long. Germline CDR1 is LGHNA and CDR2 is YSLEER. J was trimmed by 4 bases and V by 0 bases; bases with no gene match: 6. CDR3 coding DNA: TGCGCCAGCAGCCAAGAGCTTGGGACAGGGGTGTACGAGCAGTACTTC. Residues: CASSQELGTGVYEQYF.

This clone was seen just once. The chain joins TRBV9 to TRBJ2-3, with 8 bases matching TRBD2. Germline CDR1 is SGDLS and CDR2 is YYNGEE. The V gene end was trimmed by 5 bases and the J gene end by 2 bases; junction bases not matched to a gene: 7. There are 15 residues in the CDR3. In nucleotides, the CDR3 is TGTGCCAGCAGTCGGCGGGGGGATTTCACAGATACGCAGTATTTT. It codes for CASSRRGDFTDTQYF.

The CDR3 sequence: CASSWLGRQENTGELFF. In nucleotides, the CDR3 is TGTGCCAGCAGTTGGTTAGGGCGACAGGAGAACACCGGGGAGCTGTTTTTT. The chain employs TRBV28 and TRBJ2-2; weak D call: TRBD1 (6 bases). The CDR3 contains 17 residues. Germline CDR1 reads MDHEN; CDR2 reads SYDVKM. V lost 4 bases and J 1 base, leaving 16 bases between the germline ends.

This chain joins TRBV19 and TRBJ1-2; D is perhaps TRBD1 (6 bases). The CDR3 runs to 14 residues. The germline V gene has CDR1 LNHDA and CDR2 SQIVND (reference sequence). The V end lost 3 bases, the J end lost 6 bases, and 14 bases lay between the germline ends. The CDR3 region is CASSIMRTENGYTF. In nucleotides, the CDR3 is TGTGCCAGTAGTATTATGCGGACAGAAAATGGCTACACCTTC.

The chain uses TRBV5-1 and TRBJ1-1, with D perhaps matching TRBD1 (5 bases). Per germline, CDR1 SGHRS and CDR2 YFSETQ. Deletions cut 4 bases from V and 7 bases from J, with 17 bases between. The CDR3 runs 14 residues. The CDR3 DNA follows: TGCGCCAGCAGCCCCGACGGACAAGTCGGTGAAGCTTTCTTT. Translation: CASSPDGQVGEAFF.

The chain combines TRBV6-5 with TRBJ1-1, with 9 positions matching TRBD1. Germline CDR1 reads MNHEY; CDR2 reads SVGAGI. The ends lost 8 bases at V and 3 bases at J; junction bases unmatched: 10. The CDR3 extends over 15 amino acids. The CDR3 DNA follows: TGTGCCAGCCACCACTTCGGGACAGGGTACACTGAAGCTTTCTTT. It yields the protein CASHHFGTGYTEAFF.

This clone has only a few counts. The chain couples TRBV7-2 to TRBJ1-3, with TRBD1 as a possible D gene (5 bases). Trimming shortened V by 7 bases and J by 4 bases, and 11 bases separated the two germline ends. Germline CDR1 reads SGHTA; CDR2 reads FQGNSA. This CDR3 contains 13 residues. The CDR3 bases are TGTGCCAGCACCGAGGGGAGCGGAAACACCATATATTTT. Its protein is CASTEGSGNTIYF.

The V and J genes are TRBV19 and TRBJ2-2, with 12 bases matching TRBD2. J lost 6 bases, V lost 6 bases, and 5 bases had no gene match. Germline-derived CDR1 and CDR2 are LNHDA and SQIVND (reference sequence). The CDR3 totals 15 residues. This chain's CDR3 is CASSPSGGAAGELFF. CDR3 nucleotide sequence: TGTGCCAGTAGCCCTAGCGGGGGGGCGGCCGGGGAGCTGTTTTTT.

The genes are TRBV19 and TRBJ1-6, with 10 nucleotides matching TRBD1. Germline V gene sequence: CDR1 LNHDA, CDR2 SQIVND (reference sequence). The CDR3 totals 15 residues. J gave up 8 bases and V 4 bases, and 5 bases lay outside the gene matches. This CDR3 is CASSKSGTGDSPLHF. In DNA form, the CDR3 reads TGTGCCAGTAGTAAGTCCGGGACAGGGGATTCACCCCTCCACTTT.

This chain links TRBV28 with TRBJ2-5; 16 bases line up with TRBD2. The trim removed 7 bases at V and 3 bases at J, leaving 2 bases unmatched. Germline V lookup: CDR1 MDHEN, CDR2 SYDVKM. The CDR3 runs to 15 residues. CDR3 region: CASKGLAGGEETQYF. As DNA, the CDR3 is TGTGCCAGCAAGGGACTAGCGGGGGGGGAAGAGACCCAGTACTTC.

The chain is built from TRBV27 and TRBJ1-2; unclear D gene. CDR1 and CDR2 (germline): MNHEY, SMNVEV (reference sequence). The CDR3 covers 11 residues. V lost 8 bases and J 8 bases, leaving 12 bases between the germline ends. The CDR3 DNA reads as TGTGCCAGCGGTTATACGGCCGGCTACACCTTC. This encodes CASGYTAGYTF.

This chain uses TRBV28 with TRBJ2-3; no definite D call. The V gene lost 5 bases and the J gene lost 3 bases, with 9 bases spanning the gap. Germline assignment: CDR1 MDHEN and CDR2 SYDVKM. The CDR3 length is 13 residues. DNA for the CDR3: TGTGCCAGCAGTCTCCTCTTGACAGATACGCAGTATTTT. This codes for CASSLLLTDTQYF.

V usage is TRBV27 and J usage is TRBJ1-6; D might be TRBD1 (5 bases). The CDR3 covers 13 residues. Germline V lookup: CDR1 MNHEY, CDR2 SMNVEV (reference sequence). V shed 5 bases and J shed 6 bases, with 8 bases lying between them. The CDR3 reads CASSPGPNSPLHF. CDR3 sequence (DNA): TGTGCCAGCAGTCCGGGACCTAATTCACCCCTCCACTTT.

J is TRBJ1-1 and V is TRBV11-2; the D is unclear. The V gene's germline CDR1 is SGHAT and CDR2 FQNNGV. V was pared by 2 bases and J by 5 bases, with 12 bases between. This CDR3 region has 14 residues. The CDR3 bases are TGTGCCAGCAGCTTACGAGCGGACGGAACTGAAGCTTTCTTT. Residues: CASSLRADGTEAFF.

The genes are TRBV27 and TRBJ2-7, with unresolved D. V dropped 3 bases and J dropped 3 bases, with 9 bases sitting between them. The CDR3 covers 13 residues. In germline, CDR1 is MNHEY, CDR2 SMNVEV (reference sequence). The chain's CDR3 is CASSFKGFYEQYF. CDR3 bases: TGTGCCAGCAGTTTTAAGGGATTCTACGAGCAGTACTTC.

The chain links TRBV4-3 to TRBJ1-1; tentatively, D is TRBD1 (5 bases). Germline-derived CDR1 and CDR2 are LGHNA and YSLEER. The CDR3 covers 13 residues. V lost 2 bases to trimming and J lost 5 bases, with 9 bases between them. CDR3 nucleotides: TGCGCCAGCAGCCAACGGGGACGGACTGAAGCTTTCTTT. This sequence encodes CASSQRGRTEAFF.